This TCR beta chain was captured by sequencing in a study of shared clonotypes between healthy human individuals. Study-wide context: Each donor's CD4 naive and CD4 memory cells filled three plates apiece, CD8 naive two, and CD8 memory one.

In the case of this clone: Its antigen remains unknown.

CD4+ cell separation produced CD45RA+ naive and CD45RA-negative memory subsets. Here immunoSEQ multiplex PCR was the method, and the copy in TCRdb shows in-frame clones only, minus some. The repertoire includes 2 million or so clones, roughly 96% of them detected once, and 0.13% sits in the top ten. V was pared by 4 bases and J by 9 bases, with 23 bases between. There are 16 residues in the CDR3. The V gene's germline CDR1 is SGHRS and CDR2 YFSETQ. General observations from the study: Large depth notwithstanding, sorted-subset sequencing proved incomplete by rarefaction.

The V call is TRBV5-1, the J call TRBJ2-1, with D maybe TRBD2 (6 bases). The clonotype comes from a man aged 18 to 29 in good health. Material for sequencing was naive CD4+ T cells sorted from blood. Subset indicated: CD45RA+ positively selected. As DNA, the CDR3 is TGCGCCAGCAGCCATAGTTCCATGCAGGGAGGTGGTGAGCAGTTCTTC. Translated, it gives CASSHSSMQGGGEQFF.